This T cell receptor beta chain came from a study of cytomegalovirus exposure and HLA in healthy donors. Regarding the study as a whole: In a later analysis, HLA-associated beta chains showed higher expansion and lower generation probabilities than comparable chains.

Deletions cut 5 bases from V and 1 base from J, with 6 bases between. Germline V gene sequence: CDR1 SGHTS, CDR2 YDEGEE. This CDR3 region has 12 residues. On this clone: Its specificity is not known.

The PCR contained 60 Vbeta and 13 Jbeta primers. Sequenced by immunoSEQ multiplex PCR; TCRdb stores in-frame clones only, minus some. The sample consists of around 190,000 clones, roughly nine tenths of them appearing once. The specimen was PBMCs. This chain uses TRBV5-8 with TRBJ1-1; D is undetermined. The receptor was derived from a boy aged 2 to 10 in good health and CMV-seronegative. The DNA of the CDR3 is TGTGCCAGCAGGGAGAGGAACACTGAAGCTTTCTTT. Protein sequence: CASRERNTEAFF.